The 19 T cell receptor beta chains reported below all come from one sample, sequenced in a study of T cells in Graves' hyperthyroidism and ophthalmopathy. Amplified TCR beta CDR3 regions came from RNA transcripts. Primed by the HTBI set, a first-round RT-PCR was run on the TCR CDR3. Each CDR3 protein gets one entry after TCRdb re-called the multiplex PCR reads with MiXCR. The table lists 490,000 or so distinct CDR3 sequences, 15% to 20% of them singletons. Sequenced sample: blood. All receptors come from a woman aged 25 to 39 with Graves' ophthalmopathy.

Only a few counts were recorded for this clonotype. V usage is TRBV7-9 and J usage is TRBJ2-1, with TRBD2 matching over 12 bases. CDR3 length: 16 residues. V trimming: 6 bases; J trimming: 7 bases; junction bases outside the gene matches: 10. Germline V CDR1 and CDR2: SEHNR, FQNEAQ (reference sequence). CDR3 in amino acids: CASRRLAGGPKNEQFF. In nucleotides, the CDR3 is TGTGCCAGCAGGCGTCTAGCGGGAGGGCCGAAGAATGAGCAGTTCTTC.

The chain recombines TRBV20-1 with TRBJ2-5, with D uncertain. Trimming removed 8 bases at V and 5 bases at J, with 18 bases between. The V gene's germline CDR1 is DFQATT and CDR2 SNEGSKA (reference sequence). The CDR3 consists of 13 residues. CDR3 in amino acids: CSTRESSWETQYF. In DNA, the CDR3 is TGCAGTACAAGAGAATCGAGCTGGGAGACCCAGTACTTC.

J is TRBJ2-1 and V is TRBV20-1; D uncertain. V lost 4 bases, J lost 9 bases, and 7 bases lay in between. CDR1 and CDR2 from the germline V gene are DFQATT and SNEGSKA (reference sequence). This CDR3 is built from 10 residues. This chain's CDR3 is CSATLSEQFF. In DNA form, the CDR3 reads TGCAGTGCTACTTTGTCTGAGCAGTTCTTC.

This CDR3 is CASSRRDSNSPLHF. The CDR3 region has the DNA TGTGCCAGCAGCCGCCGGGACAGTAATTCACCCCTCCACTTT. This chain connects TRBV3-1 to TRBJ1-6; 7 bases line up with TRBD1. With V trimmed by 4 bases and J by 6 bases, 3 bases remained unmatched. The CDR3 covers 14 residues. Germline CDR1 is LGHDT and CDR2 is YNNKEL (reference sequence).

This clonotype has a count of ten or more. The J gene is TRBJ2-7, the V gene TRBV20-1; unclear D gene. Germline V gene lookup returns CDR1 DFQATT and CDR2 SNEGSKA (reference sequence). CDR3 length: 14 residues. V was cut by 2 bases and J by 3 bases, with 14 bases left in between. The CDR3 DNA is TGCAGTGCTAGACCTCTAACGGCGGTCTACGAGCAGTACTTC. It translates to CSARPLTAVYEQYF.

This clonotype came up a few times. The CDR3 coding sequence is TGCAGTGCTGGGAAACAGGGGCCCACAGATACGCAGTATTTT. Translating gives CSAGKQGPTDTQYF. The rearrangement joins TRBV20-1 to TRBJ2-3; 7 bases agree with TRBD1. CDR1 and CDR2 (germline): DFQATT, SNEGSKA (reference sequence). The CDR3 runs to 14 residues. The V and J ends lost 5 bases and 2 bases, in that order; junction bases with no gene match: 7.

This clonotype was found many times. This chain connects TRBV28 to TRBJ2-7; 7 bases are a match to TRBD2. V lost 6 bases and J lost 5; bases outside the gene matches: 7. Per germline, CDR1 MDHEN and CDR2 SYDVKM. This CDR3 is built from 13 residues. CDR3 sequence (DNA): TGTGCCAGCAGGGGAGGGATTAGGGACGAGCAGTACTTC. This sequence encodes CASRGGIRDEQYF. Full variable domain (rest looked up from reference TRBV28 and TRBJ2-7): DVKVTQSSRYLVKRTGEKVFLECVQDMDHENMFWYRQDPGLGLRLIYFSYDVKMKEKGDIPEGYSVSREKKERFSLILESASTNQTSMYLCASRGGIRDEQYFGPGTRLTVT.

This clonotype was seen only a few times. The chain links TRBV20-1 to TRBJ1-1; no clear D. This CDR3 has 15 residues. Germline lookup yields CDR1 DFQATT and CDR2 SNEGSKA (reference sequence). The V end was cut by 0 bases, the J end by 2 bases, with 13 bases between. The DNA for the CDR3 is TGCAGTGCTAGAGATCGGTGGGTGATTAACACTGAAGCTTTCTTT. It translates to CSARDRWVINTEAFF.

This clonotype came up many times. J is TRBJ2-5 and V is TRBV11-3; 9 bases align to TRBD1. Trimming took 5 bases from V and 3 from J; bases not matched to a gene: 7. The CDR3 is 15 amino acids. Germline CDR1 SGHNT, CDR2 YENEEA. The CDR3: CASSKLDRGKETQYF. In nucleotides, the CDR3 is TGTGCCAGCAGCAAGCTGGACAGGGGAAAAGAGACCCAGTACTTC.

This clonotype has just a few counts. The rearrangement joins TRBV29-1 to TRBJ2-7, with TRBD1 matching 10 bases. Trimming cost V 6 bases and J 4 bases; bases outside gene matches: 6. CDR1 and CDR2 (germline): SQVTM, ANQGSEA. The CDR3 loop spans 13 amino acids. The CDR3 is CSVPGQGSYEQYF. Here the CDR3 DNA reads TGCAGCGTACCGGGACAGGGGTCTTACGAGCAGTACTTC.

This clonotype was counted ten times or more. The chain uses TRBV7-9 and TRBJ2-5; D tentatively fits TRBD1 or TRBD2 (5 bases each). There are 13 residues in the CDR3. V was trimmed by 5 bases and J by 5 bases, leaving 12 bases between them. CDR1 SEHNR and CDR2 FQNEAQ come from the germline V gene (reference sequence). CDR3 nucleotides: TGTGCCAGCAGCCCGCCAGGGACGGAGACCCAGTACTTC. This encodes CASSPPGTETQYF.

This clonotype showed up many times. The V and J genes are TRBV20-1 and TRBJ2-2, with TRBD2 as a possible D gene (5 bases). Germline CDR1 and CDR2: DFQATT and SNEGSKA (reference sequence). Trimming took 6 bases from V and 0 from J, leaving 11 bases between them. The CDR3 sequence is 14 residues long. CDR3 sequence (DNA): TGCAGTGCGGTTAGCGAATCGAACACCGGGGAGCTGTTTTTT. It codes for CSAVSESNTGELFF.

This clonotype was counted between two and nine times. V usage is TRBV5-6 and J usage is TRBJ2-7, with D uncertain. The CDR3 sequence is 13 residues long. V was cut by 5 bases and J by 7 bases, with 16 bases left in between. The germline CDR1 and CDR2 sequences are SGHDT and YYEEEE. Written as DNA, the CDR3 is TGTGCCAGCAGACAGACCGCCGCTCGGGAGCAGTACTTC. This gives the protein CASRQTAAREQYF.

The rearrangement joins TRBV30 to TRBJ2-7; 7 bases agree with TRBD2. This CDR3 has 14 amino acids. Germline V gives CDR1 GTSNPN, CDR2 SVGIG (reference sequence). The V segment lost 0 bases and the J segment 3 bases; nucleotides outside the gene matches: 5. CDR3 DNA: TGTGCCTGGAGTGTGGCTAGCGGCATCTACGAGCAGTACTTC. This translates into CAWSVASGIYEQYF. Full variable domain (rest looked up from reference TRBV30 and TRBJ2-7): SQTIHQWPATLVQPVGSPLSLECTVEGTSNPNLYWYRQAAGRGLQLLFYSVGIGQISSEVPQNLSASRPQDRQFILSSKKLLLSDSGFYLCAWSVASGIYEQYFGPGTRLTVT.

The CDR3 reads CSAGHWETQYF. CDR3 in DNA: TGCAGTGCGGGGCATTGGGAGACCCAGTACTTC. The chain combines TRBV20-1 with TRBJ2-5; D possibly corresponds to TRBD1 (5 bases). The germline V gene encodes CDR1 DFQATT and CDR2 SNEGSKA (reference sequence). This CDR3 contains 11 residues. Trimming removed 6 bases from V and 5 bases from J, with 10 bases in between.

This clonotype was observed at least ten times. J is TRBJ2-1 and V is TRBV12-3 or TRBV12-4, with 12 bases that match TRBD1. This CDR3 contains 19 residues. With 7 bases clipped from V and 0 bases from J, the junction kept 13 bases outside the gene matches. Here the CDR3 reads CASTAGTGGWGSSYNEQFF. The CDR3 DNA is TGTGCCAGCACCGCCGGGACAGGGGGCTGGGGTAGCTCCTACAATGAGCAGTTCTTC.

The J gene is TRBJ1-6, the V gene TRBV20-1; 7 nucleotides agree with TRBD1. Looked up from germline, CDR1 is DFQATT and CDR2 is SNEGSKA (reference sequence). This CDR3 has 16 amino acids. The J segment lost 9 bases and the V segment lost 0 bases, leaving 11 bases of the junction unmatched. This chain's CDR3 is CSARDPWQGVSSPLHF. CDR3 coding DNA: TGCAGTGCTAGAGATCCCTGGCAGGGGGTGAGTTCACCCCTCCACTTT.

The gene calls are TRBV28 and TRBJ2-6; D is uncertain. From germline, CDR1 is MDHEN and CDR2 SYDVKM. V was shortened by 6 bases and J by 3 bases, with 6 bases between the two germline ends. The CDR3 length is 13 residues. The CDR3 region has the DNA TGTGCCAGCAGCCCTGGTGGGGCCAACGTCCTGACTTTC. Its translation: CASSPGGANVLTF.

This clonotype was recorded a few times. V is TRBV29-1 and J is TRBJ2-7; 7 nucleotides match TRBD2. V dropped 7 bases and J dropped 7; count of bases not matched to a gene: 10. Germline V gives CDR1 SQVTM, CDR2 ANQGSEA. This CDR3 contains 12 residues. CDR3 region: CSAIGEGAEQYF. The CDR3 DNA is TGCAGCGCGATCGGGGAGGGAGCGGAGCAGTACTTC.